This T cell receptor (beta chain) came from a study of T cell repertoires in cytomegalovirus infection. The V gene's germline CDR1 is MGHDK and CDR2 SYGVNS. The CDR3 contains 11 residues. V was shortened by 8 bases and J by 4 bases, with 8 bases between the two germline ends. Points on this clonotype: As yet, its antigen is unknown.

TCRdb reprocessed the reads via MiXCR and lists one record per CDR3 protein. Counted here are roughly 920,000 distinct CDR3 sequences, less than 40% occurring once; the ten biggest clones make up over 12%. The sequence came from a human donor in good health (CMV status not recorded). Some clones in this sample may be carry-over from other donors' samples. The rearrangement links TRBV25-1 to TRBJ1-2, with D hard to call. The starting material was cultured CD8+ T cells from PBMCs, obtained from culture after CMV antigen stimulation. CDR3 loop: CASLTGYGYTF. CDR3 DNA: TGTGCCAGCTTGACGGGCTATGGCTACACCTTC.